In its sample, the clone carrying this T cell receptor (beta chain) was seen many times. Its antigen is not identified. The data are from a study of T cells in Graves' hyperthyroidism and ophthalmopathy. Overall study findings and caveats: The model anticipated ophthalmopathy a median approximately 6.7 months pre-onset.

Amplification yielded TCR beta CDR3 regions, with RNA transcripts as the source. HTBI primers drove first-round RT-PCR of the TCR CDR3. Each CDR3 protein gets one entry after TCRdb re-called the multiplex PCR reads with MiXCR. Found here are under 450,000 distinct CDR3 sequences, 15% to 18% of them singletons; the top ten hold about 7.7%. The sequenced material came from blood. The TCR comes from a woman under 30 with Graves' hyperthyroidism.

CDR3 protein: CASSLYIYGYTF. CDR3 nucleotides: TGTGCCAGCAGTTTATACATCTATGGCTACACCTTC. This chain links TRBV28 with TRBJ1-2; no clear D. Germline CDR1 reads MDHEN; CDR2 reads SYDVKM. V gave up 1 base and J gave up 4 bases, with 4 bases separating them. The CDR3 runs to 12 residues.